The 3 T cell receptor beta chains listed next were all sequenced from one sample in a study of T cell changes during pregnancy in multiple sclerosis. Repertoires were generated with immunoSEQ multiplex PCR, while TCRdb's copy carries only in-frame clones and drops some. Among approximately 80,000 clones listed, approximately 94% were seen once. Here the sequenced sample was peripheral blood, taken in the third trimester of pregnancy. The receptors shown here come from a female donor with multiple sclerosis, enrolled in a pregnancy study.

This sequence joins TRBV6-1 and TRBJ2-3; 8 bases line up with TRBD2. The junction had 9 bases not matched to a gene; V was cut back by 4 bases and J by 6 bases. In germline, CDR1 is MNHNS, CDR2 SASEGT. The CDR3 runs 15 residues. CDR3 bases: TGTGCCAGCAGTGTAATGCGGGGGGTTGGGGATACGCAGTATTTT. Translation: CASSVMRGVGDTQYF.

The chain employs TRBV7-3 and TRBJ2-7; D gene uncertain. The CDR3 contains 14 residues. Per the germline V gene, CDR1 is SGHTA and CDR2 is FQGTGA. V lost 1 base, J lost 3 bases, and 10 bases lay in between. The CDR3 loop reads CASSLRAKDYEQYF. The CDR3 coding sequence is TGTGCCAGCAGCTTAAGGGCCAAAGACTACGAGCAGTACTTC. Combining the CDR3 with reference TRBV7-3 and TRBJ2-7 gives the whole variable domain GAGVSQTPSNKVTEKGKYVELRCDPISGHTALYWYRQSLGQGPEFLIYFQGTGAADDSGLPNDRFFAVRPEGSVSTLKIQRTERGDSAVYLCASSLRAKDYEQYFGPGTRLTVT.

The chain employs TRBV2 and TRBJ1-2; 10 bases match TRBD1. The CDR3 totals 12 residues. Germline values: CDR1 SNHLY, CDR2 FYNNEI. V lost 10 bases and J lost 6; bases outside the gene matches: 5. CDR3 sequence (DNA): TGTGCCACCGGACAGGGGGAGCATGGCTACACCTTC. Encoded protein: CATGQGEHGYTF.